Listed below are T cell receptor beta chains from one sample, sequenced in a study of Ad26.COV2.S vaccination and SARS-CoV-2 variants. Data came from immunoSEQ multiplex PCR; TCRdb stores just in-frame clones and leaves some out. The data show around 240,000 clones, roughly 88% seen once. This sample comprised peripheral blood, obtained in a trial of Ad26.COV2.S vaccine versus placebo. The receptors stem from a person aged 18-60 years who received the Ad26.COV2.S COVID-19 vaccine or a placebo. The CDR3 runs from the conserved cysteine through the conserved F or W. A D gene is named only where the DNA matches it firmly. Size is stated for part of the rows, as once, few or many counts, or as a class when the clone is expanded.

abundance	v_gene	d_gene	j_gene	CDR3nt	CDR3aa
few	TRBV6-6	-	TRBJ1-3	TGTGCCAGCAGTTCGATTCGACACCAGGCTGGAAACACCATATATTTT	CASSSIRHQAGNTIYF
-	TRBV28	TRBD1	TRBJ2-3	TGTGCCAGCAGCCCCGGACAGGCTAGCACAGATACGCAGTATTTT	CASSPGQASTDTQYF
-	TRBV3-1/TRBV3-2	-	TRBJ1-1	TGTGCCAGCAGCCAAGGGGCAGGGGAGAACACTGAAGCTTTCTTT	CASSQGAGENTEAFF
-	TRBV7-9	-	TRBJ1-5	TGTGCCAGCAGCCGCCAGTCGGGAGGGAGCAATCAGCCCCAGCATTTT	CASSRQSGGSNQPQHF
-	TRBV15	TRBD2	TRBJ2-1	TGTGCCACCAGCAGAGCCCTCGGACTAGCTTTGGATGAGCAGTTCTTC	CATSRALGLALDEQFF
-	TRBV6-6	-	TRBJ2-3	TGTGCCAGCAGGGGGGGCGCAGGACTCATCACAGATACGCAGTATTTT	CASRGGAGLITDTQYF
once	TRBV6-2/TRBV6-3	-	TRBJ2-3	TGTGCCAGCAGCCCCCACTTATACTCTAGCACAGATACGCAGTATTTT	CASSPHLYSSTDTQYF
few	TRBV6-4	TRBD1	TRBJ1-6	TGTGCCAGCAGCGACAGGGGGAAGAGCTCCTATAATTCACCCCTCCACTTT	CASSDRGKSSYNSPLHF
few	TRBV6-8	-	TRBJ1-1	TGTGCCAGCAGTGGTATGAACACTGAAGCTTTCTTT	CASSGMNTEAFF
-	TRBV5-1	TRBD2	TRBJ2-1	TGCGCCAGCAGCCGACTAGCGGGGGGCGACACCGGTGAGCAGTTCTTC	CASSRLAGGDTGEQFF
-	TRBV11-2	-	TRBJ1-2	TGTGCCAGCAGCTTAGACCCACAGGCAGGAGGGAATGGCTACACCTTC	CASSLDPQAGGNGYTF
once	TRBV6-1	-	TRBJ2-1	TGTGCCAGCAGTGAAGGTAGACATGAGCAGTTCTTC	CASSEGRHEQFF
-	TRBV10-1	-	TRBJ1-6	TGCGCCAGCAGTGAGTCCGGGGGCTCGAATTCACCCCTCCACTTT	CASSESGGSNSPLHF
-	TRBV23-1	TRBD1	TRBJ1-3	TGCGCCAGCAGTCAATCGGTGGGACAGGGGGGTAGAAACACCATATATTTT	CASSQSVGQGGRNTIYF
-	TRBV7-3	-	TRBJ2-3	TGTGCCAGCAGCTTTAGGGGTAGCAAGGCAGATACGCAGTATTTT	CASSFRGSKADTQYF
-	TRBV28	TRBD1	TRBJ1-2	TGTGCCAGCAGTTTAAAGGGGGCTGGCTACACCTTC	CASSLKGAGYTF
once	TRBV28	-	TRBJ1-1	TGTGCCAGCAGTTTTATTGAACGGGACACTGAAGCTTTCTTT	CASSFIERDTEAFF
-	TRBV7-2	TRBD2	TRBJ2-3	TGTGCCAGCAGCTTAGCGGGTAGCGGGGGGGCCTCGAGCACAGATACGCAGTATTTT	CASSLAGSGGASSTDTQYF
-	TRBV28	-	TRBJ2-3	TGTGCCAGCAGTCAGACCCTGGATACGCAGTATTTT	CASSQTLDTQYF
once	TRBV18	-	TRBJ2-3	TGTGCGTCGGAGGGGTTCGCAGATACGCAGTATTTT	CASEGFADTQYF
once	TRBV15	TRBD1	TRBJ2-1	TGTGCCACCAGCAGAGACCCGACAGGGTATCCTAACAATGAGCAGTTCTTC	CATSRDPTGYPNNEQFF
-	TRBV7-2	TRBD2	TRBJ2-7	TGTGCCAGCAGCCCCACCACCGGGACTATCTTTGGAGAGCAGTACTTC	CASSPTTGTIFGEQYF
-	TRBV21-1	-	TRBJ1-5	TGTGCCAGCAGCAAGAGGGTCAAGGGGTATCAGCCCCAGCATTTT	CASSKRVKGYQPQHF
-	TRBV15	TRBD2	TRBJ2-2	TGTGCCACCAGCAGGGCGGGGAGCGGGGGCCCCCAGCTGTTTTTT	CATSRAGSGGPQLFF
-	TRBV19	TRBD2	TRBJ2-7	TGTGCCAGTAGTGGTAGACTAGCGGGAGAAATCTACGAGCAGTACTTC	CASSGRLAGEIYEQYF
-	TRBV4-1	TRBD1	TRBJ1-6	TGCGCCAGCAGCTCCGACGCAGGGGGACGTTCACCCCTCCACTTT	CASSSDAGGRSPLHF
-	TRBV4-2	-	TRBJ2-7	TGTGCCAGCAGCCCGCTACCCCAGGACAGCCTCTACGAGCAGTACTTC	CASSPLPQDSLYEQYF
-	TRBV4-2	TRBD1	TRBJ1-5	TGTGCCAGCAGCCAAGGGACAGGGTCCAATCAGCCCCAGCATTTT	CASSQGTGSNQPQHF
-	TRBV9	-	TRBJ2-5	TGTGCCAGCAGCCACACGGGGGTCCAAGAGACCCAGTACTTC	CASSHTGVQETQYF
-	TRBV27	TRBD2	TRBJ2-2	TGTGCCAGCAGTTATTGGACTAGCGGAAGCACCGGGGAGCTGTTTTTT	CASSYWTSGSTGELFF
-	TRBV15	-	TRBJ2-3	TGTGCCACCAGCAGCGGGATGGGCACAGATACGCAGTATTTT	CATSSGMGTDTQYF
-	TRBV27	-	TRBJ2-3	TGTGCCAGCAGTTCGATCAGCGGTCGCACAGATACGCAGTATTTT	CASSSISGRTDTQYF
once	TRBV7-3	TRBD2	TRBJ2-1	TGTGCCAGCAGCCTGGGACTAGCGGGGGCCAACAATGAGCAGTTCTTC	CASSLGLAGANNEQFF
-	TRBV24-1	-	TRBJ2-3	TGTGCCACCAGTGATACCAGACCCTACGGAACAGATACGCAGTATTTT	CATSDTRPYGTDTQYF
-	TRBV28	-	TRBJ1-3	TGTGCCAGCAGTTTATCAGACAGGAACCCTGGAAACACCATATATTTT	CASSLSDRNPGNTIYF
-	TRBV6-2/TRBV6-3	-	TRBJ2-7	TGTGCCAGCAGTTACGTCTGGGACGAGCAGTACTTC	CASSYVWDEQYF
-	TRBV5-6	TRBD2	TRBJ2-2	TGTGCCAGCAGACAGGGGACTAGCGGGATACCCGGGGAGCTGTTTTTT	CASRQGTSGIPGELFF
-	TRBV19	-	TRBJ1-2	TGTGCCAGTATTCAAGGGGGAGCCTATGGCTACACCTTC	CASIQGGAYGYTF
-	TRBV18	-	TRBJ1-6	TGTGCCAGCTCTCCCCTCCATGGGGTTAATTCACCCCTCCACTTT	CASSPLHGVNSPLHF
-	TRBV9	-	TRBJ2-2	TGTGCCAGCAGCGTGAGTAGGTGGGACCCCACCGGGGAGCTGTTTTTT	CASSVSRWDPTGELFF
-	TRBV6-4	TRBD1	TRBJ1-1	TGTGCCAGCAGTGACACTGTTCCACGGACAGGGCGAGGTCTAAACACTGAAGCTTTCTTT	CASSDTVPRTGRGLNTEAFF
-	TRBV5-1	TRBD1	TRBJ2-1	TGCGCCAGCAGCTCCTCGGGACAGGGGGGTAATGAGCAGTTCTTC	CASSSSGQGGNEQFF
once	TRBV10-3	TRBD1	TRBJ2-7	TGTGCCATCTCCGGGACAGGCGGCGCCCAAACTCTCTACGAGCAGTACTTC	CAISGTGGAQTLYEQYF
-	TRBV4-3	TRBD2	TRBJ2-7	TGCGCCAGCAGCCAAGATTGGCGGGGGGTAGGCTACGAGCAGTACTTC	CASSQDWRGVGYEQYF
few	TRBV6-1	-	TRBJ1-2	TGTGCCAGCAGTGAAGCGCGGGGGCAGGGTCCGCGAGGCTATGGCTACACCTTC	CASSEARGQGPRGYGYTF
-	TRBV11-2	-	TRBJ2-7	TGTGCCAGCAGCTTAGTTGCCGGGAGCTCCTACGAGCAGTACTTC	CASSLVAGSSYEQYF
-	TRBV19	-	TRBJ1-6	TGTGCCAGTACCGAGACCGGGTTCTATAATTCACCCCTCCACTTT	CASTETGFYNSPLHF
-	TRBV4-2	-	TRBJ2-7	TGTGCCAGCAGCCAAGTTACGGGCAGGGGGGGAAACTACGAGCAGTACTTC	CASSQVTGRGGNYEQYF
-	TRBV18	-	TRBJ2-7	TGTGCCAGCTCACCAGTCAGCGCCTACGAGCAGTACTTC	CASSPVSAYEQYF
-	TRBV5-1	-	TRBJ1-2	TGCGCCAGCAGCTTGGCCGCTAGGACAGACTACTATGGCTACACCTTC	CASSLAARTDYYGYTF
-	TRBV5-1	TRBD1	TRBJ2-2	TGCGCCAGCAGGGGACAGATAACGAACACCGGGGAGCTGTTTTTT	CASRGQITNTGELFF
-	TRBV28	-	TRBJ2-1	TGTGCCAGCAGTTCCCTGGACGGAGGACTCTACAATGAGCAGTTCTTC	CASSSLDGGLYNEQFF
few	TRBV5-4	-	TRBJ1-4	TGTGCCAGCACCCGGGGGGGCAGTTTTTCAACTAATGAAAAACTGTTTTTT	CASTRGGSFSTNEKLFF
once	TRBV30	TRBD1	TRBJ1-1	TGTGCCTGGAGTGAAGGGACAGGGGCTAACACTGAAGCTTTCTTT	CAWSEGTGANTEAFF
-	TRBV5-4	TRBD2	TRBJ2-1	TGTGCCAGCACCTTACTAGCGGGAGCTTACAATGAGCAGTTCTTC	CASTLLAGAYNEQFF
-	TRBV19	TRBD1	TRBJ1-1	TGTGCCAGTAGTGGGAGGACAGGGCAGAACACTGAAGCTTTCTTT	CASSGRTGQNTEAFF
-	TRBV3-1/TRBV3-2	-	TRBJ2-3	TGTGCCAGCAGCCACGGGTTTGGACAGTTTATTAGCACAGATACGCAGTATTTT	CASSHGFGQFISTDTQYF